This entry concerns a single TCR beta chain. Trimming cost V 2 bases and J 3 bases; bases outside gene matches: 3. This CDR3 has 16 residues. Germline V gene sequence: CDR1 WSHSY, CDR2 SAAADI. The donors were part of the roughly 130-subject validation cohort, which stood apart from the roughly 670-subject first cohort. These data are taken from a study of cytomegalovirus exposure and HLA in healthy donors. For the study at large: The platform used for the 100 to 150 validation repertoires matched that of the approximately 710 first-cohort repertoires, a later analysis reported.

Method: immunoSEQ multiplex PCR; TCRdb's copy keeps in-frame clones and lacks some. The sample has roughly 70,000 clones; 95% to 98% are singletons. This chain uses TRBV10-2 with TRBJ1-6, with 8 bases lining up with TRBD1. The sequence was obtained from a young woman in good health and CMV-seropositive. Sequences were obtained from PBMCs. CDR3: CASSEAGTGYNSPLHF. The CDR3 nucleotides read TGCGCCAGCAGTGAGGCCGGGACAGGCTATAATTCACCCCTCCACTTT.